This passage covers 18 T cell receptor beta chains from one sample sequenced in a study of tumor and adjacent non-tumor tissue in lung cancer. This sample's RNA came from whole unsorted tissue. The normal lung tissue was taken more than 3 cm from the tumor edge. The library came from three nested PCR rounds adapted from ARM-PCR protocols. MiXCR, applied by TCRdb to the multiplex PCR reads, yields one record per CDR3 protein. The sample shows roughly 48,000 distinct CDR3 sequences, around 60% of them seen only once. Sequenced material: distant non-tumor lung tissue. These receptors all come from a woman aged 70-85 years with non-small cell lung cancer.

V gene TRBV29-1 combines with J gene TRBJ1-1; D call uncertain. The germline V and J ends were trimmed by 4 bases and 0 bases, with 12 bases remaining between them. Germline V gene data show CDR1 as SQVTM and CDR2 as ANQGSEA. The CDR3 totals 14 residues. The CDR3 sequence: CSVVSSYVNTEAFF. DNA for the CDR3: TGCAGCGTTGTCTCGTCATACGTGAACACTGAAGCTTTCTTT.

Remarks on this clonotype: The conserved phenylalanine or tryptophan normally closing the CDR3 is absent here, so this likely arose from a read error. It is unclear where the CDR3 begins or ends on the DNA, so no DNA is shown, and the CDR3 is as TCRdb lists it. The chain employs TRBV6-2 or TRBV6-3 and TRBJ2-5; TRBD2 is the table's D call and was not checked against the DNA. CDR1 is MNHEY, CDR2 SVGEGT, per germline. The CDR3 totals 16 residues, both ends included. The CDR3: CASFTPSDYIQETRYL.

This clonotype has a count of ten or more. The chain couples TRBV5-6 to TRBJ2-3; D possibly corresponds to TRBD2 (6 bases). Germline V gives CDR1 SGHDT, CDR2 YYEEEE. Trimming removed 5 bases at V and 1 base at J, with 8 bases between. This CDR3 contains 13 residues. The CDR3 loop reads CASRDYRTDTQYF. The CDR3 bases are TGTGCCAGCAGGGACTACCGCACAGATACGCAGTATTTT.

Worth noting for this clonotype: Because the CDR3 is missing its conserved closing phenylalanine or tryptophan, this is likely a read error. For the CDR3, the DNA is TGTGCCATCAGTGAGTCGGTGAGCATAGATACGCAGTATTTA. Translation: CAISESVSIDTQYL. The rearrangement links TRBV10-3 to TRBJ2-3; D remains ambiguous. Germline lookup yields CDR1 ENHRY and CDR2 SYGVKD. This CDR3 is built from 14 residues.

The chain uses TRBV28 and TRBJ1-1; D gene uncertain. This CDR3 is built from 15 residues. Germline V CDR1 and CDR2: MDHEN, SYDVKM. V was clipped by 2 bases and J by 8 bases, with 18 bases between them. CDR3 amino acids: CASSLHHGPRAEAFF. The CDR3 nucleotides read TGTGCCAGCAGTTTACATCATGGGCCGAGGGCCGAAGCTTTCTTT.

This clonotype was observed a handful of times. Here the CDR3 omits its conserved ending phenylalanine or tryptophan, so a read error is the likely source. Because the CDR3's place on the DNA is in doubt, the DNA is left out and the CDR3 is given as listed by TCRdb. This rearrangement joins TRBV6-5 to TRBJ2-1. The CDR3 is made up of 13 amino acids, end residues included. CDR1 and CDR2 (germline): MNHEY, SVGAGI. This CDR3 is CASSFLANNEHFS.

On this clonotype itself: A much larger clonotype is one base distant, so this may be a read error. The chain links TRBV7-8 to TRBJ1-1, with D tentatively TRBD1 (6 bases). Per germline, CDR1 SGHVS and CDR2 FQNEAQ. The CDR3 has 16 amino acids. As DNA, the CDR3 is TGTGCCAGCAGCCTAGGGGGGCCAGCCACGAACACTGAAGGTTTCTTT. This translates into CASSLGGPATNTEGFF.

The chain is built from TRBV20-1 and TRBJ2-3; 9 bases line up with TRBD2. This CDR3 spans 15 amino acids. Germline V gene sequence: CDR1 DFQATT, CDR2 SNEGSKA (reference sequence). The CDR3 region is CGPYGAGGSTDTQYF. The DNA of the CDR3 is TGCGGTCCGTACGGGGCGGGAGGGTCCACAGATACGCAGTATTTT.

Turning to this clonotype: One end of the junction fails to match germline, which may point to a read error. The gene calls are TRBV14 and TRBJ2-3, with D possibly matching TRBD1 (6 bases). The CDR3 length is 15 residues. CDR1 and CDR2 (germline): SGHDN, FVKESK. CDR3 sequence reads: CASSHEDSITDTQYF. CDR3 nucleotides: TGCGCCAGCAGCCACGAGGACAGTATCACAGATACGCAGTATTTT. Drawing the rest from reference TRBV14 and TRBJ2-3, the complete variable domain is EAGVTQFPSHSVIEKGQTVTLRCDPISGHDNLYWYRRVMGKEIKFLLHFVKESKQDESGMPNNRFLAERTGGTYSTLKVQPAELEDSGVYFCASSHEDSITDTQYFGPGTRLTVL.

On this clonotype itself: Germline and junction disagree at one end, which may indicate a read error. The V call is TRBV5-1, the J call TRBJ1-2, with 7 positions matching TRBD1. There are 15 residues in the CDR3. The germline CDR1 and CDR2 sequences are SGHRS and YFSETQ. For the CDR3, the DNA is TGCGCCAGCAGCCGAAGACAGGGTGATAACTGTGGCTACACCTTC. Residues: CASSRRQGDNCGYTF. The complete variable domain, with remaining parts taken from reference TRBV5-1 and TRBJ1-2, reads KAGVTQTPRYLIKTRGQQVTLSCSPISGHRSVSWYQQTPGQGLQFLFEYFSETQRNKGNFPGRFSGRQFSNSRSEMNVSTLELGDSALYLCASSRRQGDNCGYTFGSGTRLTVV.

The rearrangement uses TRBV6-1 and TRBJ2-7; possibly TRBD2 for D (5 bases). Germline V gene lookup returns CDR1 MNHNS and CDR2 SASEGT. The CDR3 has 13 amino acids. Trimming stripped 8 bases from V and 5 bases from J, with 16 bases between. CDR3 residues: CASLARVTHEQYF. DNA for the CDR3: TGTGCCAGCTTAGCGCGAGTCACACACGAGCAGTACTTC.

This clonotype was counted at least ten times. V usage is TRBV29-1 and J usage is TRBJ1-2; TRBD1 matches at 7 bases. CDR1 is SQVTM and CDR2 is ANQGSEA in the germline V gene. The CDR3 is made up of 12 amino acids. J gave up 6 bases and V 5 bases, and 6 bases lay outside the gene matches. The CDR3 sequence: CSVIPGTDGYTF. CDR3 DNA: TGCAGCGTTATCCCAGGGACAGATGGCTACACCTTC.

About this clonotype: The junction does not match germline at one end; this may be a read error. The chain couples TRBV10-3 to TRBJ2-1; TRBD1 matches 7 bases. The CDR3 is 14 residues long. Germline CDR1 ENHRY, CDR2 SYGVKD. In nucleotides, the CDR3 is TGTGCCATCAGTGACTCCGACAGGGTCAATGCGCAGTTCTTC. This gives the protein CAISDSDRVNAQFF.

This clonotype has only one observation. A junction boundary mismatches the germline segment, possibly from a read error. The V and J genes are TRBV29-1 and TRBJ2-7; 10 positions match TRBD2. Germline-derived CDR1 and CDR2 are SQVTM and ANQGSEA. This CDR3 region has 16 residues. The CDR3 DNA is TGCAGCGTTGATCGTCAGGGGACTAGCGTGAGCTACGATCAGTACTTC. Translation: CSVDRQGTSVSYDQYF.

To note about this clonotype: A read error may account for a junction end that differs from germline. The gene calls are TRBV30 and TRBJ2-7; 10 bases agree with TRBD2. The CDR3 is 15 amino acids. Germline assignment: CDR1 GTSNPN and CDR2 SVGIG (reference sequence). CDR3: CTWSVWRTSGHEQYF. The CDR3 DNA reads TGTACCTGGAGCGTATGGCGGACTAGCGGCCACGAGCAGTACTTC. Variable domain in full (rest from reference TRBV30 and TRBJ2-7): SQTIHQWPATLVQPVGSPLSLECTVEGTSNPNLYWYRQAAGRGLQLLFYSVGIGQISSEVPQNLSASRPQDRQFILSSKKLLLSDSGFYLCTWSVWRTSGHEQYFGPGTRLTVT.

This clonotype was found many times. The chain combines TRBV28 with TRBJ2-5, with 10 bases aligning to TRBD1. This CDR3 is built from 16 residues. The germline V gene encodes CDR1 MDHEN and CDR2 SYDVKM. Trimming took 2 bases from V and 1 from J; bases not matched to a gene: 4. CDR3 residues: CASSLRQGATQETQYF. In nucleotides, the CDR3 is TGTGCCAGCAGTTTAAGACAGGGGGCAACCCAAGAGACCCAGTACTTC.

J is TRBJ1-5 and V is TRBV6-2 or TRBV6-3; D uncertain. The CDR3 is made up of 12 amino acids. V was cut by 7 bases and J by 9 bases, with 13 bases left in between. Germline V gene lookup returns CDR1 MNHEY and CDR2 SVGEGT. The CDR3 DNA sequence: TGTGCCAGCAAAGATACGGTGTCGCCCCAGCATTTT. Translated: CASKDTVSPQHF.

The V call is TRBV7-9, the J call TRBJ2-1; maybe TRBD2 (6 bases). This CDR3 is built from 13 residues. Per the germline V gene, CDR1 is SEHNR and CDR2 is FQNEAQ (reference sequence). The CDR3 sequence is CSTSYRELGEQFF. DNA of the CDR3: TGTTCGACTAGTTACAGAGAGTTGGGTGAGCAGTTCTTC.